The clone carrying this TCR beta chain was seen more than once but under ten times. This entry is derived from a study of blood T cell repertoires in COVID-19. Study-wide context: The United States, Italy and Spain were the sources of the acute and convalescent COVID-19 samples. The analysed material was cDNA or gDNA that came from T cells, B-cell-depleted T cells, or PBMCs.

Here immunoSEQ multiplex PCR was the method, and the copy in TCRdb shows in-frame clones only, minus some. The sample lists some 250,000 clones, roughly 79% occurring once. The V segment lost 6 bases and the J segment 4 bases; nucleotides outside the gene matches: 5. The CDR3 loop spans 14 amino acids. Germline loops: CDR1 LNHDA, CDR2 SQIVND (reference sequence). The clonotype was recovered from a woman in her fifties or sixties with active or convalescent COVID-19. The chain is built from TRBV19 and TRBJ2-3, with 9 positions matching TRBD1. Specimen: peripheral blood. The CDR3 region is CASSPTGGPDTQYF. In nucleotides, the CDR3 is TGTGCCAGTAGCCCAACAGGGGGCCCAGATACGCAGTATTTT.